Below are 4 T cell receptor beta chains sequenced from a single sample in a study of vaccination and CD4 T cells after COVID-19. Treatment noted: approximately 11-day PBMC culture with coronavirus spike peptide pools or control peptides (ViraFEST assay). No antigen has been identified for these receptors. Sequenced with the Oncomine TCR Beta short-read assay was DNA taken from cultured CD4+ T cells. TCRdb reprocessed the PCR reads via MiXCR and lists one record per CDR3 protein. The table has 2,500 to 3,000 distinct CDR3 sequences, about 22% seen once. Material: CD4+ T cells from blood, cultured in vitro. Source of these receptors: a human donor who had recovered from COVID-19.

This clonotype was counted between two and nine times. The chain links TRBV12-5 to TRBJ2-5; TRBD1 might be the D (6 bases). The ends were cut back, 3 bases at V and 3 bases at J, with 11 bases in the middle. Germline V gene sequence: CDR1 LGHNT, CDR2 FRNRAP. This CDR3 is built from 14 residues. The DNA of the CDR3 is TGTGCTAGTGGTTTCCTGAACAGGGAAGAGACCCAGTACTTC. It is translated as CASGFLNREETQYF.

The chain recombines TRBV6-5 with TRBJ2-1; D is perhaps TRBD2 (5 bases). CDR3 length: 11 amino acids. Looked up from germline, CDR1 is MNHEY and CDR2 is SVGAGI. V shed 4 bases and J shed 10 bases, with 8 bases lying between them. As DNA, the CDR3 is TGTGCCAGCAGTTCGGGGTGGGAGCAGTTCTTC. As protein: CASSSGWEQFF.

The V and J genes are TRBV30 and TRBJ1-1, with 8 bases lining up with TRBD1. CDR3 length: 14 residues. J was trimmed by 3 bases and V by 3 bases; bases with no gene match: 6. Germline CDR1 reads GTSNPN; CDR2 reads SVGIG (reference sequence). The CDR3 sequence: CAWSPGQGDTEAFF. The CDR3 nucleotides are TGTGCCTGGAGCCCCGGACAGGGCGACACTGAAGCTTTCTTT.

This chain joins TRBV5-1 and TRBJ2-5, with D unresolved. V gave up 4 bases and J gave up 4 bases, with 23 bases separating them. Per the germline V gene, CDR1 is SGHRS and CDR2 is YFSETQ. The CDR3 covers 17 residues. CDR3 in DNA: TGCGCCAGCAGCATAGCAAATGGGGAACCGTTTGCAGAGACCCAGTACTTC. Its translation is CASSIANGEPFAETQYF.